This T cell receptor beta chain was identified during a study of beta chain features in type 1 diabetes. The germline V gene has CDR1 SGHTA and CDR2 FQGNSA. The CDR3 consists of 11 residues. V was trimmed by 5 bases and J by 3 bases, leaving 5 bases between them. Study findings and constraints: Researchers report that Type 1 diabetes patients had moderately but significantly shorter TCRB CDR3s across all four CD4+ subsets.

All of the isolated RNA was reverse transcribed, so expressed TCRB transcripts were sequenced. Profiled with immunoSEQ multiplex PCR; TCRdb holds only in-frame clones, not every one. The top ten clones hold around 0.04% of a sample with over 650,000 clones, about 14% of them seen once. Details on this clone: Its matching antigen is unknown.

The TCR was taken from a man aged 18 to 30 with type 1 diabetes. The chain couples TRBV7-2 to TRBJ2-7; the D is unclear. Sequencing was carried out using naive CD4+ T cells from blood. CDR3 sequence (DNA): TGTGCCAGCAGCGCCCTCTACGAGCAGTACTTC. This translates into CASSALYEQYF. Together with reference TRBV7-2 and TRBJ2-7, the CDR3 gives the full variable domain: GAGVSQSPSNKVTEKGKDVELRCDPISGHTALYWYRQSLGQGLEFLIYFQGNSAPDKSGLPSDRFSAERTGGSVSTLTIQRTQQEDSAVYLCASSALYEQYFGPGTRLTVT.